This T cell receptor (beta chain) was profiled in a study of response to subunit inactivated influenza vaccine. TCRdb re-called the RT-PCR reads with MiXCR, one entry per CDR3 protein. Among roughly 460,000 distinct CDR3 sequences listed, 9.5% to 12% were seen once. Findings and caveats of the study: Authors suggested seasonal influenza vaccinations each recruit few new T cells.

CDR1 ENHRY and CDR2 SYGVKD come from the germline V gene. CDR3 length equals 13 residues. V lost 7 bases and J 0 bases, leaving 8 bases between the germline ends. This clonotype was recorded many times. Antigen: not known. This specimen was PBMCs from blood, taken 40 to 50 days after vaccination. This receptor was identified in a man in his fifties who received an inactivated influenza vaccine. V is TRBV10-3 and J is TRBJ2-3, with D maybe TRBD2 (6 bases). DNA of the CDR3: TGTGCCATCACCGGGGGAAGCACAGATACGCAGTATTTT. Translating it yields CAITGGSTDTQYF.